A single sample gave rise to the 4 T cell receptor beta chains below, sequenced in a study of blood T cell repertoires in COVID-19. Sequencing was performed with immunoSEQ multiplex PCR; in TCRdb, only in-frame clones are kept and a portion is missing. The top ten clones hold approximately 3.7% of a sample with just over 250,000 clones, around 89% of them seen once. Sequences were obtained from peripheral blood. The receptors originated from a man aged 55 to 69 who had recovered from COVID-19.

The chain uses TRBV7-3 and TRBJ2-7, with D unresolved. Trimming took off 5 bases at V and 6 bases at J, with 17 bases between the two ends. Per germline, CDR1 SGHTA and CDR2 FQGTGA. There are 14 residues in the CDR3. The CDR3 DNA sequence: TGTGCCAGCAGCCAATTTGGCGGTTTTGGCGAGCAGTACTTC. Its translation: CASSQFGGFGEQYF.

The chain carries TRBV25-1 and TRBJ1-2; 7 bases map to TRBD1. After removal of 3 bases from V and 4 bases from J, the junction contained 8 bases not matched to a gene. This CDR3 comprises 15 residues. The germline gives CDR1 MGHDK, CDR2 SYGVNS. The CDR3 DNA is TGTGCCAGCAGTGAGAAGGGACAGCACCTCTATGGCTACACCTTC. Protein sequence: CASSEKGQHLYGYTF.

V usage is TRBV7-2 and J usage is TRBJ2-1; 12 nucleotides line up with TRBD2. The trim removed 0 bases at V and 8 bases at J, leaving 5 bases unmatched. The CDR3 is 16 residues long. Germline V gene sequence: CDR1 SGHTA, CDR2 FQGNSA. This chain's CDR3 is CASSLAASGGAHEQFF. The CDR3 DNA sequence: TGTGCCAGCAGCTTAGCGGCTAGCGGGGGGGCACATGAGCAGTTCTTC.

CDR3 amino acids: CASSPGSYGYTF. In nucleotides, the CDR3 is TGTGCCAGCAGTCCGGGATCCTATGGCTACACCTTC. The genes are TRBV12-3 or TRBV12-4 and TRBJ1-2; D not resolved. V lost 5 bases and J lost 4, with 8 bases in between. This CDR3 is 12 amino acids long.